Reported below is one T cell receptor beta chain. Method: immunoSEQ multiplex PCR; TCRdb's copy keeps in-frame clones and lacks some. The sample has 130,000 to 150,000 clones, about 90% seen once; the top ten hold over 9.5%. This sample is drawn from a study of blood T cell repertoires in COVID-19. Overall study: Acute and convalescent COVID-19 specimens originated in the United States, Italy and Spain.

V lost 8 bases to trimming and J lost 6 bases; unmatched junction nucleotides: 12. This CDR3 contains 14 residues. Germline assignment: CDR1 MNHNY and CDR2 SVGAGI (reference sequence). This receptor was taken from a man aged 50 to 59 with active or convalescent COVID-19. Sequencing was performed on peripheral blood. V and J are TRBV6-6 and TRBJ2-7, with TRBD1 matching 8 bases. CDR3 bases: TGTGCCAGCCGGGGCAGGGGGCAGCTAGTCGAGCAGTACTTC. The encoded protein is CASRGRGQLVEQYF.